The entry that follows covers one T cell receptor beta chain sequence. Germline CDR1 reads SGHRS; CDR2 reads YFSETQ. The CDR3 runs to 15 residues. V lost 7 bases to trimming and J lost 4 bases; unmatched junction nucleotides: 11. This specimen belongs to a study of blood T cell repertoires in COVID-19. Participants had their cohort set by participant-reported clinical history. Here immunoSEQ multiplex PCR was the method, and the copy in TCRdb shows in-frame clones only, minus some. The data show 200,000 or so clones, 83% seen once. Sequences were obtained from PBMCs or T cells enriched from blood (not recorded which). The chain employs TRBV5-1 and TRBJ1-2; 9 nucleotides match TRBD1. The clonotype comes from a woman aged 50 to 65 who had been exposed to COVID-19. The CDR3 spells CASSEGTGIPYGYTF. The CDR3 DNA is TGCGCCAGCTCCGAGGGGACAGGGATTCCCTATGGCTACACCTTC.